What follows describes a single TCR beta chain. Its antigen is as yet unknown. These data belong to a study of cytomegalovirus exposure and HLA in healthy donors. Study in general: Among the 398 genotyped donors, 65% to 90% were placed in the Caucasian-associated ancestry cluster. Findings and limits, study-wide: In a later analysis, TCR beta V- and J-gene trimming was associated with a missense DCLRE1C variant. In presence/absence analyses, roughly uniform sequencing depth across donors was assumed.

The germline V gene encodes CDR1 DFQATT and CDR2 SNEGSKA (reference sequence). This CDR3 is 11 amino acids long. The trim removed 4 bases at V and 7 bases at J, leaving 1 base unmatched. Samples came from healthy bone marrow donors. PCR used 60 Vbeta primers and 13 Jbeta primers. Using immunoSEQ multiplex PCR, the repertoire was profiled, and TCRdb retains in-frame clones only, with some absent. In the table there are 150,000 to 200,000 clones, less than 90% of which are singletons. The chain joins TRBV20-1 to TRBJ2-1; 7 bases agree with TRBD1. The receptor comes from a girl aged 10-17 years in good health and CMV-seropositive. The sample consisted of PBMCs. The CDR3 loop reads CSATRGNEQFF. CDR3 DNA: TGCAGTGCTACCAGGGGGAATGAGCAGTTCTTC.